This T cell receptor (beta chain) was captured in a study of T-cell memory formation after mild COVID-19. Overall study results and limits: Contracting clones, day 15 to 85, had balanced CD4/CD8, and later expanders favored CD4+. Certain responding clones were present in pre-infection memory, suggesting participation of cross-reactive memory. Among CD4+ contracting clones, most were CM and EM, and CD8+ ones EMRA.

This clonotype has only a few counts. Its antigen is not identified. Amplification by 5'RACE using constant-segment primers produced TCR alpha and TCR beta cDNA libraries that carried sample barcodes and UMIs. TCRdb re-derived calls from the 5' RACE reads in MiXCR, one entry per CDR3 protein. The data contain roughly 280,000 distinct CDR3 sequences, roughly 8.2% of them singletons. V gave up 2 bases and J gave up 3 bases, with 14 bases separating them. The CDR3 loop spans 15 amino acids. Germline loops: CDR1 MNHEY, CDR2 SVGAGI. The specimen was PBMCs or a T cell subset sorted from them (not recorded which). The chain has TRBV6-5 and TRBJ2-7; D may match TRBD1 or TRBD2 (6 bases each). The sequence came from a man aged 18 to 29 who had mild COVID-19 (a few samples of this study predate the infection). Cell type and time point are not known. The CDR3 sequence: CASSYVGGAGYEQYF. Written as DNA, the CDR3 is TGTGCCAGCAGTTACGTCGGGGGCGCCGGCTACGAGCAGTACTTC.